This TCR beta chain was sequenced for a study of control samples from healthy donors and cancer patients. Method: immunoSEQ multiplex PCR; TCRdb's copy keeps in-frame clones and lacks some. The sample lists about 100,000 clones, around 85% seen once, with around 20% in the top ten. CDR3 length: 16 amino acids. V was trimmed by 8 bases and J by 0 bases, leaving 17 bases between them. Germline CDR1 reads ENHRY; CDR2 reads SYGVKD. The sequencing input was blood. The sequence was collected from a man aged 30-40 years in good health. The chain has TRBV10-3 and TRBJ1-3; D is unclear. CDR3 protein: CAIGQDQQSSGNTIYF. CDR3 DNA sequence: TGTGCCATCGGGCAGGATCAGCAATCCTCTGGAAACACCATATATTTT.